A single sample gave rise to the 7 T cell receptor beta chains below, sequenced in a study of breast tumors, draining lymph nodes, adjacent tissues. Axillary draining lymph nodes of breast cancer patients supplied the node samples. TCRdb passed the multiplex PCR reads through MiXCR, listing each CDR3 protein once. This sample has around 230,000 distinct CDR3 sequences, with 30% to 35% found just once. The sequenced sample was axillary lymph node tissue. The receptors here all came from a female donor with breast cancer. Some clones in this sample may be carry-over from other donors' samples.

In nucleotides, the CDR3 is TGTGCCAGCAAGCGGAACACCGGGGAGCTGTTTTTT. Amino acid sequence: CASKRNTGELFF. The chain combines TRBV6-6 with TRBJ2-2; no clear D gene. The CDR3 is made up of 12 amino acids. The germline CDR1 and CDR2 sequences are MNHNY and SVGAGI (reference sequence). Between the trimmed V and J ends, which lost 7 bases and 1 base, there was a span of 4 bases.

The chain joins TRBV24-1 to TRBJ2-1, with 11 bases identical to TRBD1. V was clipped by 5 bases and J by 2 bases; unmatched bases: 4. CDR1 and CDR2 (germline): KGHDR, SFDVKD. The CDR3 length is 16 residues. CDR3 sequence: CATSVGGQGAYNEQFF. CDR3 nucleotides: TGTGCCACCAGTGTTGGGGGACAGGGGGCCTACAATGAGCAGTTCTTC.

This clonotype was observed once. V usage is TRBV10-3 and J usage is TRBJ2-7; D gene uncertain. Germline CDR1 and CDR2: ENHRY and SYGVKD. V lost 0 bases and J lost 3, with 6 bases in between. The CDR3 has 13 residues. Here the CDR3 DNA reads TGTGCCATCAGTGAGTCGAGTAGCTACGAGCAGTACTTC. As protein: CAISESSSYEQYF.

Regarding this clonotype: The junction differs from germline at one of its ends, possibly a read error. CDR3 protein: CAGSAGYYGYTF. CDR3 in DNA: TGTGCCGGCAGTGCAGGGTACTACGGCTACACCTTC. The rearrangement joins TRBV2 to TRBJ1-2; D possibly corresponds to TRBD1 (5 bases). The CDR3 runs 12 residues. Germline V CDR1 and CDR2: SNHLY, FYNNEI. The whole variable domain, remainder taken from reference TRBV2 and TRBJ1-2, is EPEVTQTPSHQVTQMGQEVILRCVPISNHLYFYWYRQILGQKVEFLVSFYNNEISEKSEIFDDQFSVERPDGSNFTLKIRSTKLEDSAMYFCAGSAGYYGYTFGSGTRLTVV.

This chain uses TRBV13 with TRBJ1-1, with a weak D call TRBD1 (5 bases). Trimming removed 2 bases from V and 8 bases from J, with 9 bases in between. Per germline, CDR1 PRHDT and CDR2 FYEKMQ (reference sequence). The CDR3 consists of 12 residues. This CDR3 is CASSLQSGEAFF. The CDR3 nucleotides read TGTGCCAGCAGCTTACAATCAGGGGAAGCTTTCTTT.

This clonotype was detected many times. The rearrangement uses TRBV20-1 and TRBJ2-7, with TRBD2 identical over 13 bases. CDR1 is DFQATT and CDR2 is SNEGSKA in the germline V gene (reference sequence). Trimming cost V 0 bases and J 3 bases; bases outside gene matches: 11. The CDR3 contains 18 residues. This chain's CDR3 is CSARDLTSGRAGFYEQYF. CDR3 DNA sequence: TGCAGTGCTAGAGATCTTACTAGCGGGAGGGCCGGTTTCTACGAGCAGTACTTC.

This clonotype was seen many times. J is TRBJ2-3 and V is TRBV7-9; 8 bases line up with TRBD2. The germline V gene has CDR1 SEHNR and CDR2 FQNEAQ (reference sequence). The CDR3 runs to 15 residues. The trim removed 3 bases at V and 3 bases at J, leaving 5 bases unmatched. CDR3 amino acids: CASSLREEVTDTQYF. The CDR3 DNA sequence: TGTGCCAGCAGCTTGCGGGAGGAGGTGACAGATACGCAGTATTTT. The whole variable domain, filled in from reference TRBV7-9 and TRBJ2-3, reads DTGVSQNPRHKITKRGQNVTFRCDPISEHNRLYWYRQTLGQGPEFLTYFQNEAQLEKSRLLSDRFSAERPKGSFSTLEIQRTEQGDSAMYLCASSLREEVTDTQYFGPGTRLTVL.